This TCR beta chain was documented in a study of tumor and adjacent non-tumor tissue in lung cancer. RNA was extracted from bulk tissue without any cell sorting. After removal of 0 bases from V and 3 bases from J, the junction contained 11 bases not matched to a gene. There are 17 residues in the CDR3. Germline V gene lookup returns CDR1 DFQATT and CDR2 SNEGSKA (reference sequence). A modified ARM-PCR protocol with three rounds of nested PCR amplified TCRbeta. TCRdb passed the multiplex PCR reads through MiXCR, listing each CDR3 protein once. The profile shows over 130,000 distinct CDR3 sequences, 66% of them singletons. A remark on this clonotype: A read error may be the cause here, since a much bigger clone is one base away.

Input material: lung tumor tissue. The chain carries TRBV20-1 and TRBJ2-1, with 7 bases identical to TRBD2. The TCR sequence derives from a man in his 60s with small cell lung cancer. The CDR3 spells CSARDLGGSSFYNEQFF. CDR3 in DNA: TGCAGTGCTAGAGATCTGGGCGGGAGTTCGTTCTACAATGAGCAGTTCTTC.